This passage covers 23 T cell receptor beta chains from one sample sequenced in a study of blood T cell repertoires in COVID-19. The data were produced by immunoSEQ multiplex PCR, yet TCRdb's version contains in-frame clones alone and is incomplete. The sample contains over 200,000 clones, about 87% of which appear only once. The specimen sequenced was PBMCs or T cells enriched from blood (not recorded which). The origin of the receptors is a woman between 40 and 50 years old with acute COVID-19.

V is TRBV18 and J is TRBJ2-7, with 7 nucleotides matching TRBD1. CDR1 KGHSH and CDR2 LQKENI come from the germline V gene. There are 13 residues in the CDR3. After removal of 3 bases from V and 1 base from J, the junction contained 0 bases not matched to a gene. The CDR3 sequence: CASSPDRSYEQYF. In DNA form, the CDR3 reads TGTGCCAGCTCACCGGACAGGTCCTACGAGCAGTACTTC.

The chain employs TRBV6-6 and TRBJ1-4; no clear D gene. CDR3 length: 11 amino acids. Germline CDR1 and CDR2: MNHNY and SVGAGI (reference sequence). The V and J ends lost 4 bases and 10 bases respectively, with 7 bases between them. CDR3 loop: CASSLVGKLFF. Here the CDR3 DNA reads TGTGCCAGCAGTTTAGTCGGAAAACTGTTTTTT.

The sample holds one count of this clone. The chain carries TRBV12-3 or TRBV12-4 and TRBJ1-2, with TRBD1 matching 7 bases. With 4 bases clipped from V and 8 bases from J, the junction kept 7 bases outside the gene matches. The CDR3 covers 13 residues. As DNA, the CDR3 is TGTGCCAGCAGTTCAAACAGGGGCTTAGGCTACACCTTC. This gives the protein CASSSNRGLGYTF.

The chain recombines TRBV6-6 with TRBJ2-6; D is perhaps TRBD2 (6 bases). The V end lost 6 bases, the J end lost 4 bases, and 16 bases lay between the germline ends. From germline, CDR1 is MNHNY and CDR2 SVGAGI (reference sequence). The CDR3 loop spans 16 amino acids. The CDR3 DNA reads TGTGCCAGCAGACCCCGGTCGGGGGACGGGGCCAACGTCCTGACTTTC. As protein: CASRPRSGDGANVLTF.

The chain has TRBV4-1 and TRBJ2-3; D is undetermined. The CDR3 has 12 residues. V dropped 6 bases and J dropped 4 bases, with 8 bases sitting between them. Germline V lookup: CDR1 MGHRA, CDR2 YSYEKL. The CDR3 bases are TGCGCCAGCAGTCGAGAGGCAGATACGCAGTATTTT. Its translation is CASSREADTQYF.

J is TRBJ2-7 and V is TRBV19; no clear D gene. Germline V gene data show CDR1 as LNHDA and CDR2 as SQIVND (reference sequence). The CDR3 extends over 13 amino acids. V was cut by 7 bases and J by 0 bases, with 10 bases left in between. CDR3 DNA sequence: TGTGCCAGTATCAGATCAAGCTCCTACGAGCAGTACTTC. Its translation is CASIRSSSYEQYF.

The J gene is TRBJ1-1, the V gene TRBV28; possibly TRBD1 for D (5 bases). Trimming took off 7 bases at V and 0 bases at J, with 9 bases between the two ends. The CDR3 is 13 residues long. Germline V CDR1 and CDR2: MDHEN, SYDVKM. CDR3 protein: CASTGGVNTEAFF. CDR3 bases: TGTGCCAGCACTGGAGGGGTGAACACTGAAGCTTTCTTT.

CDR3 loop: CASSTGLDVRAPTYEQYV. CDR3 bases: TGTGCCAGCAGCACCGGACTAGACGTGAGGGCTCCAACCTACGAGCAGTACGTC. This sequence joins TRBV21-1 and TRBJ2-7; the D segment call TRBD2 is taken from the table without a DNA check. TRBV21-1 is labeled a pseudogene. This CDR3 comprises 18 residues.

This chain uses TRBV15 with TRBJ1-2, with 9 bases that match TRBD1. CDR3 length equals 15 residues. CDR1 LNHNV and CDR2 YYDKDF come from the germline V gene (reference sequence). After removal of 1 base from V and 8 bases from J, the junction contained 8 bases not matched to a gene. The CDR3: CATSRVQGAVEGYTF. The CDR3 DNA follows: TGTGCCACCAGCAGAGTACAGGGGGCAGTGGAGGGCTACACCTTC.

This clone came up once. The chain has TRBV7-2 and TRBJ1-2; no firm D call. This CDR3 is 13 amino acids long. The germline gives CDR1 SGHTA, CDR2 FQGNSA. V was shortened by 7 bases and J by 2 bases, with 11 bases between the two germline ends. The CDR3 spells CASTVGMNYGYTF. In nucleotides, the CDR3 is TGTGCCAGCACGGTCGGTATGAACTATGGCTACACCTTC.

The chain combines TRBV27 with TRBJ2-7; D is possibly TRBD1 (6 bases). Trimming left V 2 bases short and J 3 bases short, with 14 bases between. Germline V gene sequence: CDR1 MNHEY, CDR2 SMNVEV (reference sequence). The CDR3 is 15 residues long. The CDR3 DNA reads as TGTGCCAGCAGTTTACTCCGACAGGCCAGCTACGAGCAGTACTTC. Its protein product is CASSLLRQASYEQYF.

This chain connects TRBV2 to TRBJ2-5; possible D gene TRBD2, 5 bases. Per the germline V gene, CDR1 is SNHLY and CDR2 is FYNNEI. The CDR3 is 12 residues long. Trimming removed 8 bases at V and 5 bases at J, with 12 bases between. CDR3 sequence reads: CASGEPGETQYF. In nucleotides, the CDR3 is TGTGCCAGCGGGGAGCCGGGGGAGACCCAGTACTTC.

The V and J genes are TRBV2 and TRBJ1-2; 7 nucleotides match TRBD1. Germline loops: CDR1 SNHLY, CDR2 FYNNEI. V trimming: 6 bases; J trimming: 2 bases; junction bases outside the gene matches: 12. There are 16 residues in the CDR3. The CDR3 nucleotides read TGTGCCAGCAGGAACCCCACGAGGGGGCGAAACTATGGCTACACCTTC. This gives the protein CASRNPTRGRNYGYTF.

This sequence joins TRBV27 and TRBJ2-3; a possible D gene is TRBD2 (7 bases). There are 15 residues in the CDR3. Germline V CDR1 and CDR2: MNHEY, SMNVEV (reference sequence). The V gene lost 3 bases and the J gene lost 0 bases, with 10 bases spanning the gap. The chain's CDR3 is CASSLGGASTDTQYF. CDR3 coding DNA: TGTGCCAGCAGTTTGGGGGGGGCTAGCACAGATACGCAGTATTTT.

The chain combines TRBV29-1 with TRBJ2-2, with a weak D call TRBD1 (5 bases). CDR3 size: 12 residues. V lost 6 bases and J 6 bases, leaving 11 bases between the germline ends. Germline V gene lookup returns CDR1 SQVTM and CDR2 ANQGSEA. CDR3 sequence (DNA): TGCAGCGTGGCCACAGGTCCCGGGGAGCTGTTTTTT. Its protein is CSVATGPGELFF.

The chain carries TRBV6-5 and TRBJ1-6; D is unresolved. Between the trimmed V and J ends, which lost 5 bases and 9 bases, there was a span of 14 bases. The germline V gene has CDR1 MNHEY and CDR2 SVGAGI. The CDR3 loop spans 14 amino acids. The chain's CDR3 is CASSPSRGSSPLHF. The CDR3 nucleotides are TGTGCCAGCAGTCCATCCCGAGGGAGTTCACCCCTCCACTTT.

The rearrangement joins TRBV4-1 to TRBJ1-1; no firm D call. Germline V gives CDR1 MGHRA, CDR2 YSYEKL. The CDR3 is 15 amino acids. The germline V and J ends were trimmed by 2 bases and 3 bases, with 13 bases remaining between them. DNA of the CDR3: TGCGCCAGCAGCCAATACCCCACAGAGTACACTGAAGCTTTCTTT. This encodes CASSQYPTEYTEAFF.

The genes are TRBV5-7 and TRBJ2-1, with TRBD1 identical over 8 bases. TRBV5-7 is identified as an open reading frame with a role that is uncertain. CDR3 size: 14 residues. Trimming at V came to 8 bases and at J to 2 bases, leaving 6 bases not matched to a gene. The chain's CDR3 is CARITGGPYNEQFF. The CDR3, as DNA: TGTGCCAGAATCACAGGGGGACCCTACAATGAGCAGTTCTTC.

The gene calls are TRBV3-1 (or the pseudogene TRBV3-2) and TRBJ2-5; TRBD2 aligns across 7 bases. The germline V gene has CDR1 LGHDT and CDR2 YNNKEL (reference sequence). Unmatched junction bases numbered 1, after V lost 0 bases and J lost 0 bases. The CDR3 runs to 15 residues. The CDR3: CASSQEGGNQETQYF. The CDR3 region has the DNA TGTGCCAGCAGCCAAGAGGGGGGGAACCAAGAGACCCAGTACTTC.

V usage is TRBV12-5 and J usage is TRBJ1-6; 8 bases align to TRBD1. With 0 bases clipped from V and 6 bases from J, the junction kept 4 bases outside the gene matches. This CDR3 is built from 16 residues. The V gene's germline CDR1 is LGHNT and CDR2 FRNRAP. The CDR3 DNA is TGTGCTAGTGGTTTGGTAGGGACAGGTTTTAATTCACCCCTCCACTTT. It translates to CASGLVGTGFNSPLHF.

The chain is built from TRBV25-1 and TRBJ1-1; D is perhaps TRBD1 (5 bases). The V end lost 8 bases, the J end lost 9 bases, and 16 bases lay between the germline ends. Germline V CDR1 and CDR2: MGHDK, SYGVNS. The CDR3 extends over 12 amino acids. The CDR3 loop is CASLGGDRKAFF. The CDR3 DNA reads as TGTGCCAGCCTTGGGGGGGATCGCAAAGCTTTCTTT.

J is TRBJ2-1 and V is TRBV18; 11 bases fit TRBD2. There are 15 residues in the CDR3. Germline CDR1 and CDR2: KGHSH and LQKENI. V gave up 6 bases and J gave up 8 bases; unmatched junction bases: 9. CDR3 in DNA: TGTGCCAGCTCCAGAACTAGCGGGAGCTTCGATGAGCAGTTCTTC. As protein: CASSRTSGSFDEQFF.

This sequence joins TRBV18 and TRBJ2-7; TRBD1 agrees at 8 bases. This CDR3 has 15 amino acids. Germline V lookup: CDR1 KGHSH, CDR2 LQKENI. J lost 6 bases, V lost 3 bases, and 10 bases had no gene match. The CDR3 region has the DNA TGTGCCAGCTCACCGGTGGGGACAGGTTCTAGCGAGCAGTACGTC. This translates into CASSPVGTGSSEQYV.